One and the same sample provided the 26 T cell receptor beta chains below, sequenced in a study of shared clonotypes between healthy human individuals (dated by TCRdb to 2018 to 2021). Library creation used the immunoSEQ multiplex PCR assay. TCRdb retrieved this table from immuneACCESS and kept in-frame rearrangements only. Not all clones are present; in checked studies, unresolved V genes account for under half, and no reason is known for the remainder. The sample table holds about 670,000 clones, of which about two thirds were seen once. The biggest ten clones account for 1.8% of the sample. Sequenced: memory CD4+ T cells sorted from blood. The cell subset or site label on this specimen signifies: CD45RA-negative fraction. Source of these receptors: a woman aged 30 to 39 in good health.

This clone was picked up a small number of times. CDR3 bases: TGTGCCAGCAGCAAAGGGGGGCAAAACAGGACGAACACCGGGGAGCTGTTTTTT. It specifies CASSKGGQNRTNTGELFF. V is TRBV21-1 and J is TRBJ2-2; the table assigns TRBD1, which was not confirmed against the DNA. TRBV21-1 represents a pseudogene. The CDR3 sequence is 18 residues long.

This chain joins TRBV7-3 and TRBJ2-5; the match to TRBD2 covers 16 bases. Trimming removed 4 bases from V and 4 bases from J; junction bases left unmatched: 9. CDR3 length: 18 residues. CDR1 SGHTA and CDR2 FQGTGA come from the germline V gene. CDR3 nucleotide sequence: TGTGCCAGCAGCTCCGGGGGACTAGCGGGAGGGGTAGGAGAGACCCAGTACTTC. Translated, it gives CASSSGGLAGGVGETQYF.

The chain recombines TRBV7-2 with TRBJ1-5; D uncertain. Deletions cut 3 bases from V and 1 base from J, with 10 bases between. The CDR3 sequence is 15 residues long. Per germline, CDR1 SGHTA and CDR2 FQGNSA. The CDR3: CASSLESLSNQPQHF. DNA of the CDR3: TGTGCCAGCAGCTTGGAGTCTCTCAGCAATCAGCCCCAGCATTTT.

This clone was counted only a few times. This chain uses TRBV5-4 with TRBJ2-5; 10 nucleotides agree with TRBD2. After removal of 4 bases from V and 3 bases from J, the junction contained 6 bases not matched to a gene. The CDR3 extends over 15 amino acids. The germline V gene has CDR1 SGHNT and CDR2 YYREEE (reference sequence). The CDR3 sequence: CASSIFLAGEETQYF. The CDR3 coding sequence is TGTGCCAGCAGCATTTTCCTAGCGGGAGAAGAGACCCAGTACTTC.

This chain joins TRBV18 and TRBJ2-7; 9 bases are a match to TRBD1. The V segment lost 5 bases and the J segment 3 bases; nucleotides outside the gene matches: 11. CDR1 and CDR2 (germline): KGHSH, LQKENI. The CDR3 loop spans 16 amino acids. The CDR3 DNA follows: TGTGCCAGCTCATCAATCGGACAGGGGTCCAACTACGAGCAGTACTTC. Translated: CASSSIGQGSNYEQYF. The full variable domain, its missing parts supplied by reference TRBV18 and TRBJ2-7, is NAGVMQNPRHLVRRRGQEARLRCSPMKGHSHVYWYRQLPEEGLKFMVYLQKENIIDESGMPKERFSAEFPKEGPSILRIQQVVRGDSAAYFCASSSIGQGSNYEQYFGPGTRLTVT.

The chain links TRBV18 to TRBJ2-5; a possible D gene is TRBD2 (6 bases). The CDR3 length is 14 residues. Looked up from germline, CDR1 is KGHSH and CDR2 is LQKENI. V was trimmed by 4 bases and J by 4 bases, leaving 13 bases between them. The DNA for the CDR3 is TGTGCCAGCTCACTCTATACGGGAGTAGAGACCCAGTACTTC. This codes for CASSLYTGVETQYF.

V usage is TRBV4-1 and J usage is TRBJ2-7; weak D call: TRBD1 (6 bases). This CDR3 has 15 amino acids. The V end was cut by 4 bases, the J end by 2 bases, with 15 bases between. Germline CDR1 MGHRA, CDR2 YSYEKL. The CDR3 DNA is TGCGCCAGCAGCCTAGGAGACAGGCTCGCCTACGAGCAGTACTTC. It specifies CASSLGDRLAYEQYF.

This chain links TRBV6-6 with TRBJ2-1; no definite D call. The CDR3 is 15 amino acids. Germline CDR1 and CDR2: MNHNY and SVGAGI (reference sequence). Trimming stripped 0 bases from V and 2 bases from J, with 8 bases between. CDR3 DNA sequence: TGTGCCAGCAGTTACTCGACACAGACCTACAATGAGCAGTTCTTC. It codes for CASSYSTQTYNEQFF.

This clone was observed a few times. The chain carries TRBV5-6 and TRBJ2-5; D possibly corresponds to TRBD1 (5 bases). Gene TRBJ2-7 matches the end of the DNA better, so the J call may be wrong. From germline, CDR1 is SGHDT and CDR2 YYEEEE. The CDR3 sequence is 12 residues long. The CDR3 bases are TGTGCCAGCAGCCCCGGACAAGACGAGCAGTACTTC. Translated, it gives CASSPGQDEQYF.

This rearrangement joins TRBV14 to TRBJ2-1; 12 nucleotides agree with TRBD2. V was pared by 1 base and J by 13 bases, with 8 bases of the junction left unmatched. The CDR3 contains 15 residues. Per the germline V gene, CDR1 is SGHDN and CDR2 is FVKESK. Here the CDR3 reads CASSQVLAGGPGQFF. The CDR3 nucleotides read TGTGCCAGCAGCCAAGTTCTAGCGGGAGGGCCGGGTCAGTTCTTC.

The chain carries TRBV5-1 and TRBJ2-2, with a possible D match to TRBD2 (6 bases). Germline CDR1 reads SGHRS; CDR2 reads YFSETQ. This CDR3 is built from 15 residues. V was cut by 4 bases and J by 3 bases, with 13 bases left in between. CDR3 in amino acids: CASSVRDSYTGELFF. The CDR3 DNA is TGCGCCAGCAGCGTCCGGGACTCTTACACCGGGGAGCTGTTTTTT.

This clone was seen at least ten times. This chain connects TRBV28 to TRBJ1-2, with TRBD1 matching 9 bases. Germline CDR1 MDHEN, CDR2 SYDVKM. V was clipped by 8 bases and J by 8 bases; unmatched bases: 3. The CDR3 covers 11 residues. The CDR3 loop is CASGTGRGYTF. The CDR3 DNA reads TGTGCCAGCGGGACAGGGAGAGGCTACACCTTC.

V is TRBV6-6 and J is TRBJ2-3; the D gene is possibly TRBD1 (5 bases). This CDR3 has 14 amino acids. Germline values: CDR1 MNHNY, CDR2 SVGAGI (reference sequence). V lost 6 bases to trimming and J lost 1 base, with 11 bases between them. The CDR3 spells CASRSQGGTDTQYF. The CDR3, as DNA: TGTGCCAGCAGGTCCCAGGGCGGCACAGATACGCAGTATTTT.

This clone was detected once. The sample holds other DNA sequences that translate to the same CDR3. The J gene is TRBJ2-1, the V gene TRBV7-9; a weak D match, TRBD2 (5 bases). The germline V gene encodes CDR1 SEHNR and CDR2 FQNEAQ (reference sequence). The CDR3 consists of 14 residues. The ends were cut back, 3 bases at V and 4 bases at J, with 10 bases in the middle. The CDR3 spells CASSLVDFYNEQFF. DNA for the CDR3: TGTGCCAGCAGCTTGGTGGACTTTTACAATGAGCAGTTCTTC.

The rearrangement joins TRBV6-4 to TRBJ2-1; TRBD2 aligns across 9 bases. Germline CDR1 is MRHNA and CDR2 is SNTAGT. The length of the CDR3 is 13 residues. CDR3 protein: CASGQAGGYEQFF. CDR3 nucleotides: TGTGCTAGCGGTCAAGCGGGAGGATATGAGCAGTTCTTC.

The genes are TRBV11-3 and TRBJ2-5; no firm D call. Germline V gives CDR1 SGHNT, CDR2 YENEEA. CDR3 size: 13 residues. The ends were cut back, 2 bases at V and 4 bases at J, with 8 bases in the middle. CDR3 sequence: CASSLTPTETQYF. The CDR3 DNA follows: TGTGCCAGCAGCTTAACGCCTACAGAGACCCAGTACTTC. The variable domain in full, completed from reference TRBV11-3 and TRBJ2-5, reads EAGVVQSPRYKIIEKKQPVAFWCNPISGHNTLYWYLQNLGQGPELLIRYENEEAVDDSQLPKDRFSAERLKGVDSTLKIQPAELGDSAVYLCASSLTPTETQYFGPGTRLLVL.

This clone was counted a single time. The rearrangement joins TRBV11-2 to TRBJ2-7; no firm D call. The CDR3 sequence is 13 residues long. Trimming removed 5 bases at V and 0 bases at J, with 8 bases between. CDR1 and CDR2 (germline): SGHAT, FQNNGV. DNA for the CDR3: TGTGCCAGCAGCCAACTGTCCTCCTACGAGCAGTACTTC. The encoded protein is CASSQLSSYEQYF.

The CDR3 loop is CASSSRGSGRASEFF. The DNA for the CDR3 is TGTGCCAGCAGCTCCCGGGGTAGCGGGAGGGCCTCGGAGTTCTTC. The rearrangement joins TRBV5-5 to TRBJ2-1, with TRBD2 identical over 11 bases. The CDR3 consists of 15 residues. The V segment lost 3 bases and the J segment 14 bases; nucleotides outside the gene matches: 13. Germline-derived CDR1 and CDR2 are SGHKS and YYEKEE (reference sequence).

This chain uses TRBV5-1 with TRBJ1-1; 10 bases are a match to TRBD1. Germline V lookup: CDR1 SGHRS, CDR2 YFSETQ. CDR3 size: 15 residues. Germline trimming cut 4 bases from V and 0 bases from J; bases unmatched to any gene: 3. The CDR3 coding sequence is TGCGCCAGCAGCCGACAGGGGGCGATGAACACTGAAGCTTTCTTT. It encodes CASSRQGAMNTEAFF.

There are a few counts of this clone. The chain carries TRBV4-1 and TRBJ2-2, with 12 positions matching TRBD2. The J segment lost 2 bases and the V segment lost 0 bases, leaving 7 bases of the junction unmatched. The CDR3 has 19 amino acids. The germline gives CDR1 MGHRA, CDR2 YSYEKL. CDR3 DNA: TGCGCCAGCAGCCAAGATAGTCCTAGCGGGAGGGTAAACACCGGGGAGCTGTTTTTT. Protein sequence: CASSQDSPSGRVNTGELFF.

The CDR3 protein is CASSPLAASYNEQFF. The CDR3 DNA follows: TGTGCCAGCTCACCCCTAGCGGCCTCCTACAATGAGCAGTTCTTC. The chain carries TRBV18 and TRBJ2-1; 7 nucleotides align to TRBD2. Trimming removed 3 bases from V and 0 bases from J; junction bases left unmatched: 2. This CDR3 spans 15 amino acids. Germline CDR1 is KGHSH and CDR2 is LQKENI.

Many counts were recorded for this clone. The chain joins TRBV19 to TRBJ2-3; TRBD2 matches at 8 bases. The CDR3 runs to 16 residues. Unmatched junction bases numbered 7, after V lost 1 base and J lost 4 bases. Germline V gene sequence: CDR1 LNHDA, CDR2 SQIVND (reference sequence). The DNA of the CDR3 is TGTGCCAGTAGTATAGGGTCAGCGGGGGCGGCAGATACGCAGTATTTT. Translation: CASSIGSAGAADTQYF.

A note on this clone: A read error may be the cause here, since a much bigger clone is one base away. The sample holds other DNA sequences that translate to the same CDR3. J is TRBJ2-6 and V is TRBV10-1, with a tentative D call TRBD2 (5 bases). The CDR3 has 14 amino acids. Between the trimmed V and J ends, which lost 6 bases and 1 base, there was a span of 7 bases. Per the germline V gene, CDR1 is WNHNN and CDR2 is SYGVQD (reference sequence). The CDR3 DNA reads as TGCGCCAGCAGCTCGGGGTCTGGGGCCAACGTCCTGACTTTC. Amino acid sequence: CASSSGSGANVLTF.

This clone was observed at least ten times. The chain recombines TRBV2 with TRBJ2-7, with a possible D match to TRBD1 (5 bases). Per germline, CDR1 SNHLY and CDR2 FYNNEI. The CDR3 consists of 15 residues. The V end lost 9 bases, the J end lost 3 bases, and 21 bases lay between the germline ends. This chain's CDR3 is CASPGRGASDYEQYF. CDR3 bases: TGTGCCAGTCCAGGAAGGGGCGCATCCGACTACGAGCAGTACTTC.

For this clone: One junction end disagrees with the germline gene, perhaps due to a read error. The chain uses TRBV9 and TRBJ2-5; D is unresolved. Germline CDR1 SGDLS, CDR2 YYNGEE. The CDR3 has 16 residues. The chain's CDR3 is CASSVAAVRGQEAQYF. The DNA for the CDR3 is TGTGCCAGCAGCGTAGCCGCTGTACGAGGTCAAGAGGCCCAGTACTTC. Full variable domain (remainder filled in from reference TRBV9 and TRBJ2-5): DSGVTQTPKHLITATGQRVTLRCSPRSGDLSVYWYQQSLDQGLQFLIQYYNGEERAKGNILERFSAQQFPDLHSELNLSSLELGDSALYFCASSVAAVRGQEAQYFGPGTRLLVL.

To note about this clone: Its ends do not fully match the called genes, so a read error is possible. The chain has TRBV5-4 and TRBJ1-2; 10 bases agree with TRBD1. CDR3 size: 15 residues. Germline values: CDR1 SGHNT, CDR2 YYREEE (reference sequence). The CDR3 DNA reads as TGTGCCAGCAGCTGGACAGGGGGTGGAAGCTATGGCTACACCTTT. Encoded protein: CASSWTGGGSYGYTF.